What follows are 9 T cell receptor beta chains derived from one specimen sequenced in a study of high-grade serous ovarian cancer treatment subgroups. TCRdb's copy holds only in-frame clones and misses some; the assay was immunoSEQ multiplex PCR. The sample holds over a thousand clones, 82% seen once. Tumor samples were taken before definitive surgery or chemotherapy. Sequencing input: tumor tissue. The receptor set was obtained from a human donor with high-grade serous ovarian cancer.

This sequence joins TRBV4-3 and TRBJ2-2, with D unclear. V was clipped by 1 base and J by 3 bases, with 6 bases between them. The germline gives CDR1 LGHNA, CDR2 YSLEER. The CDR3 extends over 14 amino acids. CDR3: CASSQVSYTGELFF. The DNA for the CDR3 is TGCGCCAGCAGCCAAGTGAGTTACACCGGGGAGCTGTTTTTT.

The chain couples TRBV5-6 to TRBJ2-6; D call uncertain. Germline loops: CDR1 SGHDT, CDR2 YYEEEE. The CDR3 loop spans 13 amino acids. V gave up 7 bases and J gave up 2 bases, with 7 bases separating them. The CDR3 sequence: CASFRPGANVLTF. CDR3 DNA sequence: TGTGCCAGCTTCCGCCCTGGGGCCAACGTCCTGACTTTC.

V usage is TRBV9 and J usage is TRBJ1-4; 7 bases align to TRBD1. The CDR3 spans 15 residues. Per the germline V gene, CDR1 is SGDLS and CDR2 is YYNGEE. Trimming cost V 2 bases and J 4 bases; bases outside gene matches: 5. The CDR3 DNA reads as TGTGCCAGCAGCGTTTCGGGACAGAATAATGAAAAACTGTTTTTT. Its translation: CASSVSGQNNEKLFF.

This chain links TRBV6-1 with TRBJ2-7, with D possibly TRBD1 on 6 matching bases. V dropped 0 bases and J dropped 1 base, with 7 bases sitting between them. Germline lookup yields CDR1 MNHNS and CDR2 SASEGT. The CDR3 covers 14 residues. CDR3 protein: CASSEADSSYEQYF. The CDR3 coding sequence is TGTGCCAGCAGTGAAGCGGACAGTTCCTACGAGCAGTACTTC.

The V gene is TRBV1, the J gene TRBJ2-6. TRBV1 constitutes a pseudogene. The CDR3 contains 18 residues. The CDR3 DNA sequence: TGCACCAGCAGCGGAATAAGTTTTTGCACAAATCGGGCCAACGTCCTGACTTTC. Translation gives CTSSGISFCTNRANVLTF.

V gene TRBV29-1 combines with J gene TRBJ1-2; D gene uncertain. CDR1 is SQVTM, CDR2 ANQGSEA, per germline. Trimming removed 1 base from V and 4 bases from J, with 10 bases in between. The CDR3 is 13 residues long. Here the CDR3 reads CSVEVQPTYGYTF. The CDR3 DNA is TGCAGCGTTGAAGTCCAGCCGACCTATGGCTACACCTTC.

The rearrangement joins TRBV6-6 to TRBJ2-5, with D hard to call. V lost 6 bases and J 2 bases, leaving 4 bases between the germline ends. The CDR3 length is 11 residues. The germline V gene encodes CDR1 MNHNY and CDR2 SVGAGI (reference sequence). The CDR3, as DNA: TGTGCCAGCAGAGAACAAGAGACCCAGTACTTC. Translating it yields CASREQETQYF.

The chain uses TRBV6-1 and TRBJ2-2; 7 nucleotides match TRBD2. After removal of 6 bases from V and 0 bases from J, the junction contained 1 base not matched to a gene. This CDR3 is 14 amino acids long. Germline CDR1 reads MNHNS; CDR2 reads SASEGT. The CDR3 bases are TGTGCCAGCAGGGGGGGGGCGAACACCGGGGAGCTGTTTTTT. Its protein is CASRGGANTGELFF.

J is TRBJ2-5 and V is TRBV19; D gene ambiguous. CDR3 length: 13 amino acids. Germline CDR1 reads LNHDA; CDR2 reads SQIVND (reference sequence). Trimming took off 4 bases at V and 4 bases at J, with 10 bases between the two ends. For the CDR3, the DNA is TGTGCCAGTAGTAGCCGGGCGTCAGAGACCCAGTACTTC. As protein: CASSSRASETQYF.